Listed here are 15 T cell receptor beta chains from one sample, sequenced in a study of T-cell memory formation after mild COVID-19. MiXCR, applied by TCRdb to the 5' RACE reads, yields one record per CDR3 protein. Of approximately 300,000 distinct CDR3 sequences in the sample, 8% to 10% were seen once. The sample consisted of PBMCs or a T cell subset sorted from them (not recorded which). The receptors stem from a man between 18 and 29 years old who had mild COVID-19 (a few samples of this study predate the infection). Cell type and time point are not known.

Points on this clonotype: A much larger clone lies one base from this, so it may be a read error. This chain uses TRBV5-1 with TRBJ2-2; 11 bases line up with TRBD1. The germline V gene encodes CDR1 SGHRS and CDR2 YFSETQ. Trimming at V came to 4 bases and at J to 5 bases, leaving 13 bases not matched to a gene. The CDR3 is 18 amino acids. The DNA of the CDR3 is TGCGCCAGCAGCCAAGGACAGGGGGCCAGAGCTTGGACCGGGGAGCTGTTTTTT. It specifies CASSQGQGARAWTGELFF.

Ten or more counts support this clonotype. The V gene is TRBV7-2, the J gene TRBJ2-1, with 11 bases that match TRBD2. V trimming: 3 bases; J trimming: 10 bases; junction bases outside the gene matches: 5. Germline V gene data show CDR1 as SGHTA and CDR2 as FQGNSA. The CDR3 length is 14 residues. The CDR3 loop is CASSFSVAGGEQFF. The CDR3 DNA is TGTGCCAGCAGCTTTTCGGTAGCGGGGGGGGAGCAGTTCTTC.

This clonotype was found a few times. This chain uses TRBV18 with TRBJ2-7; D is ambiguous. In germline, CDR1 is KGHSH, CDR2 LQKENI. Trimming took off 6 bases at V and 2 bases at J, with 14 bases between the two ends. The CDR3 sequence is 14 residues long. The CDR3 coding sequence is TGTGCCAGCTCCCCTCCATCCCCCGCCTACGAGCAGTACTTC. This gives the protein CASSPPSPAYEQYF.

The chain joins TRBV7-9 to TRBJ2-1; TRBD1 matches 10 bases. Germline V lookup: CDR1 SEHNR, CDR2 FQNEAQ (reference sequence). CDR3 length: 16 amino acids. V lost 5 bases and J lost 8; bases outside the gene matches: 12. The chain's CDR3 is CASSTHDPGQGYEQFF. The DNA for the CDR3 is TGTGCCAGCAGCACCCATGACCCGGGACAGGGGTATGAGCAGTTCTTC. Based on the CDR3 plus reference TRBV7-9 and TRBJ2-1, the full variable domain is DTGVSQNPRHKITKRGQNVTFRCDPISEHNRLYWYRQTLGQGPEFLTYFQNEAQLEKSRLLSDRFSAERPKGSFSTLEIQRTEQGDSAMYLCASSTHDPGQGYEQFFGPGTRLTVL.

This clonotype was picked up a small number of times. The chain carries TRBV13 and TRBJ2-7, with D uncertain. Trimming stripped 0 bases from V and 5 bases from J, with 5 bases between. In germline, CDR1 is PRHDT, CDR2 FYEKMQ (reference sequence). The CDR3 has 12 residues. CDR3 DNA sequence: TGTGCCAGCAGCTTAGGGAGCGACGAGCAGTACTTC. Amino acid sequence: CASSLGSDEQYF.

This clonotype was recorded a few times. The chain recombines TRBV20-1 with TRBJ2-3, with D maybe TRBD2 (6 bases). Germline V gene data show CDR1 as DFQATT and CDR2 as SNEGSKA (reference sequence). Trimming shortened V by 2 bases and J by 0 bases, and 9 bases separated the two germline ends. There are 14 residues in the CDR3. The DNA for the CDR3 is TGCAGTGCTAGATTGGGGACTAGCACAGATACGCAGTATTTT. This translates into CSARLGTSTDTQYF.

The chain recombines TRBV7-2 with TRBJ2-4; possibly TRBD1 for D (6 bases). Trimming took 5 bases from V and 5 from J, leaving 13 bases between them. Germline CDR1 SGHTA, CDR2 FQGNSA. The CDR3 contains 14 residues. This CDR3 is CASSRSTGQNIQYF. The CDR3 DNA follows: TGTGCCAGCAGCAGATCGACAGGTCAAAACATTCAGTACTTC. The whole variable domain, filled in from reference TRBV7-2 and TRBJ2-4, reads GAGVSQSPSNKVTEKGKDVELRCDPISGHTALYWYRQSLGQGLEFLIYFQGNSAPDKSGLPSDRFSAERTGGSVSTLTIQRTQQEDSAVYLCASSRSTGQNIQYFGAGTRLSVL.

This clonotype was counted between two and nine times. The V call is TRBV5-6, the J call TRBJ1-6, with TRBD1 identical over 9 bases. The junction had 13 bases not matched to a gene; V was cut back by 6 bases and J by 9 bases. CDR1 and CDR2 from the germline V gene are SGHDT and YYEEEE. The CDR3 extends over 16 amino acids. This chain's CDR3 is CASNSRTGTGFSPLHF. The CDR3 DNA sequence: TGTGCCAGCAACTCCCGGACGGGGACAGGGTTTTCACCCCTCCACTTT. The full variable domain, completed using reference TRBV5-6 and TRBJ1-6, is DAGVTQSPTHLIKTRGQQVTLRCSPKSGHDTVSWYQQALGQGPQFIFQYYEEEERQRGNFPDRFSGHQFPNYSSELNVNALLLGDSALYLCASNSRTGTGFSPLHFGNGTRLTVT.

CDR3 nucleotides: TGCGCCAGCAACCTAGACGGTAACTCTGGAAACACCATATATTTT. Protein sequence: CASNLDGNSGNTIYF. The chain joins TRBV5-1 to TRBJ1-3, with D unresolved. CDR3 length: 15 residues. Trimming stripped 6 bases from V and 0 bases from J, with 13 bases between. Germline assignment: CDR1 SGHRS and CDR2 YFSETQ.

This clonotype was picked up a small number of times. The chain combines TRBV2 with TRBJ2-1; D is uncertain. Germline CDR1 SNHLY, CDR2 FYNNEI. CDR3 length equals 14 residues. V was cut by 2 bases and J by 15 bases, with 20 bases left in between. CDR3 in amino acids: CASSETTNADDLFF. The CDR3 nucleotides read TGTGCCAGCAGTGAAACGACAAACGCGGACGATCTGTTCTTC.

The V gene is TRBV9, the J gene TRBJ2-3, with 10 nucleotides matching TRBD1. Germline V gives CDR1 SGDLS, CDR2 YYNGEE. Trimming took 6 bases from V and 6 from J; bases not matched to a gene: 7. The CDR3 sequence is 14 residues long. The CDR3 sequence is CASNPGQGTDTQYF. The CDR3 bases are TGTGCCAGCAATCCGGGACAGGGGACGGATACGCAGTATTTT.

The chain couples TRBV10-3 to TRBJ1-5, with 10 bases aligning to TRBD1. Trimming at V came to 3 bases and at J to 5 bases, leaving 1 base not matched to a gene. The germline V gene has CDR1 ENHRY and CDR2 SYGVKD. The CDR3 length is 14 residues. The CDR3 region has the DNA TGTGCCATCAGTGACGGGACAGGGGATCAGCCCCAGCATTTT. This gives the protein CAISDGTGDQPQHF.

This chain uses TRBV5-1 with TRBJ2-7; 12 nucleotides match TRBD2. The germline V gene has CDR1 SGHRS and CDR2 YFSETQ. The CDR3 consists of 17 residues. V was pared by 7 bases and J by 2 bases, with 13 bases of the junction left unmatched. This CDR3 reads CASAQKRLAGGPYEQYF. In DNA form, the CDR3 reads TGCGCCAGCGCCCAGAAGCGCCTAGCGGGGGGGCCCTACGAGCAGTACTTC.

The table lists this clonotype with many counts. The rearrangement uses TRBV7-2 and TRBJ2-1, with 9 bases identical to TRBD2. There are 15 residues in the CDR3. CDR1 SGHTA and CDR2 FQGNSA come from the germline V gene. Unmatched junction bases numbered 5, after V lost 4 bases and J lost 4 bases. Here the CDR3 reads CASSSSGTRYNEQFF. The CDR3 nucleotides read TGTGCCAGCAGCTCTAGCGGGACCCGATACAATGAGCAGTTCTTC.

This clonotype occurred a few times. The chain employs TRBV7-2 and TRBJ1-4, with 8 bases fitting TRBD1. Per germline, CDR1 SGHTA and CDR2 FQGNSA. V was pared by 1 base and J by 6 bases, with 10 bases of the junction left unmatched. The length of the CDR3 is 17 residues. CDR3 coding DNA: TGTGCCAGCAGCTTAGGGACAGGGACTTCTAACTATGAAAAACTGTTTTTT. This encodes CASSLGTGTSNYEKLFF.